This T cell receptor beta chain was recorded in a study of technical replicates of blood from a handful of donors. The CDR3 totals 16 residues. Germline CDR1 reads SGHKS; CDR2 reads YYEKEE (reference sequence). Trimming pared 5 bases from V and 3 bases from J, leaving 18 bases between. Method: immunoSEQ multiplex PCR; TCRdb's copy keeps in-frame clones and lacks some. Of about 100,000 clones listed, over 90% are singletons. The chain employs TRBV5-5 and TRBJ2-4; unclear D gene. Sequences were obtained from T cells isolated from PBMCs. This receptor was taken from a human donor in good health. CDR3 nucleotides: TGTGCCAGCAGGGAGAGTAGTCCGGAACTCAAAAACATTCAGTACTTC. This encodes CASRESSPELKNIQYF.